This is a list of T cell receptor beta chains from one sample in a study of T cell changes during pregnancy in multiple sclerosis. Here immunoSEQ multiplex PCR was the method, and the copy in TCRdb shows in-frame clones only, minus some. Here the sample spans some 87,000 clones, around 94% being singletons. The sample consisted of peripheral blood, taken in the first trimester of pregnancy. All receptors come from a female donor with multiple sclerosis, enrolled in a pregnancy study. Each CDR3 is given with its conserved first and last residue. The order of the fields is D gene, V gene, J gene, clone size, CDR3 protein, CDR3 DNA. The D gene is left open where the match is weak. Not all rows give a size; the values are once, few, many and, for expanded clones, a class.

TRBD2	TRBV5-6	TRBJ2-4	-	CASRIAGGGKNIQYF	TGTGCCAGCAGAATAGCGGGAGGGGGAAAAAACATTCAGTACTTC
TRBD2	TRBV5-6	TRBJ2-1	-	CASSFWSRTSRFVNEQFF	TGTGCCAGCAGCTTCTGGAGTCGGACTAGTCGGTTTGTGAATGAGCAGTTCTTC
TRBD1	TRBV19	TRBJ1-3	-	CASSIWDSTGNTIYF	TGTGCCAGTAGTATCTGGGACAGCACTGGAAACACCATATATTTT
-	TRBV27	TRBJ2-1	-	CASSLSREAKNEQFF	TGTGCCAGCAGTTTATCCAGGGAGGCGAAAAATGAGCAGTTCTTC
TRBD2	TRBV29-1	TRBJ2-1	-	CSAGLPSSYNEQFF	TGCAGCGCGGGACTACCGAGCTCCTACAATGAGCAGTTCTTC
-	TRBV5-4	TRBJ2-3	-	CASSLPSDTQYF	TGTGCCAGCAGCTTGCCAAGCGATACGCAGTATTTT
-	TRBV27	TRBJ2-1	-	CASSLLDHNEQFF	TGTGCCAGCAGTTTACTAGACCACAATGAGCAGTTCTTC
-	TRBV29-1	TRBJ1-2	-	CSAATLRDGYTF	TGCAGCGCCGCCACGTTGAGGGATGGCTACACCTTC
-	TRBV5-1	TRBJ2-2	once	CASSYGRGSSGELFF	TGCGCCAGCAGTTACGGCAGGGGCTCTTCCGGGGAGCTGTTTTTT
TRBD1	TRBV29-1	TRBJ2-7	-	CSVLGQGVYEQYF	TGCAGCGTACTCGGACAGGGGGTCTACGAGCAGTACTTC
-	TRBV19	TRBJ1-5	-	CASRTTGSGSNQPQHF	TGTGCCAGTAGGACAACAGGGTCAGGTAGCAATCAGCCCCAGCATTTT
TRBD2	TRBV7-2	TRBJ2-1	-	CASSLVGPGLTLRDEQFF	TGTGCCAGCAGCTTAGTCGGTCCGGGACTAACTTTGCGCGATGAGCAGTTCTTC
TRBD1	TRBV5-8	TRBJ2-4	few	CASSMGQGIPYF	TGTGCCAGCAGCATGGGACAGGGTATCCCCTACTTC
-	TRBV13	TRBJ2-7	-	CASSLSAGSYEQYF	TGTGCCAGCAGCTTATCGGCGGGGTCCTACGAGCAGTACTTC
TRBD2	TRBV7-9	TRBJ2-7	-	CASSPRTGLAGGISYEQYF	TGTGCCAGCAGCCCTCGTACGGGACTAGCGGGAGGAATCTCCTACGAGCAGTACTTC
-	TRBV4-2	TRBJ1-1	once	CASSPDWLNTEAFF	TGTGCCAGCAGCCCGGACTGGCTGAACACTGAAGCTTTCTTT
TRBD2	TRBV28	TRBJ2-1	-	CASSPGLARNNEQFF	TGTGCCAGCAGTCCGGGACTAGCGAGGAATAATGAGCAGTTCTTC
-	TRBV7-3	TRBJ2-2	-	CASGPGFVDTGELFF	TGTGCCAGCGGTCCGGGATTCGTGGACACCGGGGAGCTGTTTTTT
TRBD2	TRBV30	TRBJ2-3	-	CAWSVRAGVVTDTQYF	TGTGCCTGGAGTGTACGGGCGGGAGTGGTGACAGATACGCAGTATTTT
TRBD1	TRBV5-6	TRBJ1-2	-	CASSFRGQRNYGYTF	TGTGCCAGCAGCTTTCGGGGACAGAGGAACTATGGCTACACCTTC
TRBD2	TRBV28	TRBJ2-3	-	CASSTSGSMTDTQYF	TGTGCCAGCAGTACAAGCGGGAGTATGACAGATACGCAGTATTTT
TRBD2	TRBV9	TRBJ2-2	-	CASSPPTSGRAWGGELFF	TGTGCCAGCAGCCCCCCGACTAGCGGGAGGGCCTGGGGCGGGGAGCTGTTTTTT
-	TRBV6-1	TRBJ1-2	-	CASSEARTARVYGYTF	TGTGCCAGCAGTGAAGCGCGAACAGCTCGCGTCTATGGCTACACCTTC
-	TRBV28	TRBJ1-5	-	CASSATRVLSQHF	TGTGCCAGCAGTGCTACACGGGTTCTGTCCCAGCATTTT
TRBD2	TRBV7-2	TRBJ2-5	-	CASTGAGRGETQYF	TGTGCCAGCACCGGAGCGGGAAGGGGAGAGACCCAGTACTTC
-	TRBV10-1	TRBJ2-7	-	CASQGYEQYF	TGCGCCAGCCAGGGATACGAGCAGTACTTC